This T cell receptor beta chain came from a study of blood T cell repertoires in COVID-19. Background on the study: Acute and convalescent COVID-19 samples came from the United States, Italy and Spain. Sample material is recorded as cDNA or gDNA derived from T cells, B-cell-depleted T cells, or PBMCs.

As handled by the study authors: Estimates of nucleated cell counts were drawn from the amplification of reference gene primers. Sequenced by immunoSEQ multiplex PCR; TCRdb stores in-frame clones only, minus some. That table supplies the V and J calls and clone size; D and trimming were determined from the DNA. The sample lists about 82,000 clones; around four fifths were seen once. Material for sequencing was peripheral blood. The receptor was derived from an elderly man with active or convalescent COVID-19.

CDR3 coding DNA: TGTGCCTGGAGTGGACATAGCAATCAGCCCCAGCATTTT. Its translation is CAWSGHSNQPQHF. This rearrangement joins TRBV30 to TRBJ1-5; no clear D. The CDR3 loop spans 13 amino acids. The ends were cut back, 1 base at V and 0 bases at J, with 4 bases in the middle. The V gene's germline CDR1 is GTSNPN and CDR2 SVGIG (reference sequence).